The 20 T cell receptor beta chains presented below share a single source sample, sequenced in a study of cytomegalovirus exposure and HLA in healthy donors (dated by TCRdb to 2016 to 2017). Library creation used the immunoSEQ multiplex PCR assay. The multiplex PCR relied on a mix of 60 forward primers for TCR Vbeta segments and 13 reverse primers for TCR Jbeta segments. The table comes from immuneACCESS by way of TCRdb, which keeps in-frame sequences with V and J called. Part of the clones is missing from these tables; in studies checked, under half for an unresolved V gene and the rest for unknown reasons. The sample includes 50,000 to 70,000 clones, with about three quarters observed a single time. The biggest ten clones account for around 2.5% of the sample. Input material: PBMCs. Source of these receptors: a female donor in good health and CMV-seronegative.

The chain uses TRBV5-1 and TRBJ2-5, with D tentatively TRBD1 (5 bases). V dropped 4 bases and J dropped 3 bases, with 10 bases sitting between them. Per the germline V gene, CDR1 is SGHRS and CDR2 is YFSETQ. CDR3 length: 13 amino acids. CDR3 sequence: CASSPPTEETQYF. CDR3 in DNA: TGCGCCAGCAGCCCCCCGACAGAAGAGACCCAGTACTTC.

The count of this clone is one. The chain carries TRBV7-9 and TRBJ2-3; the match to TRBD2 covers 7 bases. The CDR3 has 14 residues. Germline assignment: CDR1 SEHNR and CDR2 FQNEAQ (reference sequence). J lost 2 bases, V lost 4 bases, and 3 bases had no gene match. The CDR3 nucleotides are TGTGCCAGCAGCTCGGGGACTATCACAGATACGCAGTATTTT. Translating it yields CASSSGTITDTQYF.

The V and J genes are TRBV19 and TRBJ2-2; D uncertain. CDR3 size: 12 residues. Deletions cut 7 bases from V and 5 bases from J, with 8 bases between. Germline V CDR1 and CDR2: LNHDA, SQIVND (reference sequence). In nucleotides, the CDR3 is TGTGCCAGTACCCCTCAGACCGGGGAGCTGTTTTTT. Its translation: CASTPQTGELFF.

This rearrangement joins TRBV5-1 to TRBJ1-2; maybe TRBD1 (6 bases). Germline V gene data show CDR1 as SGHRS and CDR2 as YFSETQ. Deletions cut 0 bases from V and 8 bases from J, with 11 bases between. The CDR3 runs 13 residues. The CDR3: CASSLEGGGGYTF. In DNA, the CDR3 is TGCGCCAGCAGCTTGGAAGGGGGGGGAGGCTACACCTTC.

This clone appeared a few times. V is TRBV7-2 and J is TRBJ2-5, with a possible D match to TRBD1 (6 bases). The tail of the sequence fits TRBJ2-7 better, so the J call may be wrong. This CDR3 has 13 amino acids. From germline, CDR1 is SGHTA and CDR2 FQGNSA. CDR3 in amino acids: CASSTAQGNEQYF. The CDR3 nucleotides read TGTGCCAGCAGCACCGCCCAGGGGAACGAGCAGTACTTC.

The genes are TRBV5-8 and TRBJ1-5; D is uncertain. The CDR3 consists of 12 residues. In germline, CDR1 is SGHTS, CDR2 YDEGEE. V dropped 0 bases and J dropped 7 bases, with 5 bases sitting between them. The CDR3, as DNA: TGTGCCAGCAGCTTGGTTGGCCAGCCCCAGCATTTT. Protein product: CASSLVGQPQHF.

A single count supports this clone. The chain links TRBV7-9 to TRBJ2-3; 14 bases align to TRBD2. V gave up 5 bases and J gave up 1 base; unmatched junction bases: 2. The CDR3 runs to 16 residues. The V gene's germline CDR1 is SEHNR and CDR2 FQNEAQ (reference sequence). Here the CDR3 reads CASSLGLAGGTDTQYF. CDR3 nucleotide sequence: TGTGCCAGCAGCCTGGGACTAGCGGGAGGCACAGATACGCAGTATTTT.

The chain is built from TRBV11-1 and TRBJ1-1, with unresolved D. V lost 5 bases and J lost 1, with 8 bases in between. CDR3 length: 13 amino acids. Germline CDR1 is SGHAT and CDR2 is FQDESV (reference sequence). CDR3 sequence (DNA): TGTGCCAGCAGCACACAAGAGAACACTGAAGCTTTCTTT. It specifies CASSTQENTEAFF.

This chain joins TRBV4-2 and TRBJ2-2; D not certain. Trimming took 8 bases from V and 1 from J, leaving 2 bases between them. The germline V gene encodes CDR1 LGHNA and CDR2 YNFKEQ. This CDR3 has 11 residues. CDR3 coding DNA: TGTGCCAGCCGGAACACCGGGGAGCTGTTTTTT. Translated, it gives CASRNTGELFF.

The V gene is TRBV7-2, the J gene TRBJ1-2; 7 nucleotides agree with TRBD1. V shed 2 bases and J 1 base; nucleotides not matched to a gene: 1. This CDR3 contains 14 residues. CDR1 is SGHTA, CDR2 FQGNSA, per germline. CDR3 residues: CASSLNRGNYGYTF. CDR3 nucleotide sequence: TGTGCCAGCAGCTTAAACAGGGGTAACTATGGCTACACCTTC. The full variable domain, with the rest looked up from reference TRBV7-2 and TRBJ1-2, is GAGVSQSPSNKVTEKGKDVELRCDPISGHTALYWYRQSLGQGLEFLIYFQGNSAPDKSGLPSDRFSAERTGGSVSTLTIQRTQQEDSAVYLCASSLNRGNYGYTFGSGTRLTVV.

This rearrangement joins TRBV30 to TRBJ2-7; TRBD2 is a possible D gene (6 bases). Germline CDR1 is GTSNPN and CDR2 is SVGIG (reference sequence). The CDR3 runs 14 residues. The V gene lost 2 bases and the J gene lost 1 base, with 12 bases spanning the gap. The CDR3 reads CAWSSIGGSYEQYF. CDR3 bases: TGTGCCTGGAGTAGTATCGGGGGATCCTACGAGCAGTACTTC. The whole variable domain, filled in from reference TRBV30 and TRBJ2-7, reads SQTIHQWPATLVQPVGSPLSLECTVEGTSNPNLYWYRQAAGRGLQLLFYSVGIGQISSEVPQNLSASRPQDRQFILSSKKLLLSDSGFYLCAWSSIGGSYEQYFGPGTRLTVT.

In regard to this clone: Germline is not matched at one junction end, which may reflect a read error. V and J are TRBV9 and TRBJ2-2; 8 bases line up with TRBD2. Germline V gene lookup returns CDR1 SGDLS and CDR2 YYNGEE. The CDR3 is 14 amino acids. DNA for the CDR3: TGTGCCGGCAGCGTACGGACTAGCCCCGGGGAGCTGTTTTTT. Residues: CAGSVRTSPGELFF.

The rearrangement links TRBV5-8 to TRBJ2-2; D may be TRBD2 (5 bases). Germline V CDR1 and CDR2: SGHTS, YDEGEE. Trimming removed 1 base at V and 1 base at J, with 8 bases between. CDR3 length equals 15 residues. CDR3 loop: CASSLRGLNTGELFF. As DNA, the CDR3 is TGTGCCAGCAGCTTGCGAGGGTTGAACACCGGGGAGCTGTTTTTT.

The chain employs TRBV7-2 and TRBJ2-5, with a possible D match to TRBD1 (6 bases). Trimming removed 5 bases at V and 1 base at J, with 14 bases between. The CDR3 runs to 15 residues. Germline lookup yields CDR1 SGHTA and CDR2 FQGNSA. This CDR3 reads CASSRGDTSQETQYF. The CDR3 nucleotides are TGTGCCAGCAGCCGTGGGGACACTTCCCAAGAGACCCAGTACTTC.

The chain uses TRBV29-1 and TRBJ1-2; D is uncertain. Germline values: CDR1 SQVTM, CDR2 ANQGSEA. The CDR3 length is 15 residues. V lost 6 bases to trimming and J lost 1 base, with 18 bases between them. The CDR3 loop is CSVGEERLYNYGYTF. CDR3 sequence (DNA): TGCAGCGTCGGGGAAGAGAGACTGTATAACTATGGCTACACCTTC. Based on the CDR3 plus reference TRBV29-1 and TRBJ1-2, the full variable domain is SAVISQKPSRDICQRGTSLTIQCQVDSQVTMMFWYRQQPGQSLTLIATANQGSEATYESGFVIDKFPISRPNLTFSTLTVSNMSPEDSSIYLCSVGEERLYNYGYTFGSGTRLTVV.

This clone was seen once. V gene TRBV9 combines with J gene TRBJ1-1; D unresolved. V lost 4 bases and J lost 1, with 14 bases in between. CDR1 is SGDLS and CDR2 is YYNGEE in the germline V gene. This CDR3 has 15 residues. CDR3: CASSTTPSENTEAFF. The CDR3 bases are TGTGCCAGCAGCACCACGCCCTCAGAGAACACTGAAGCTTTCTTT.

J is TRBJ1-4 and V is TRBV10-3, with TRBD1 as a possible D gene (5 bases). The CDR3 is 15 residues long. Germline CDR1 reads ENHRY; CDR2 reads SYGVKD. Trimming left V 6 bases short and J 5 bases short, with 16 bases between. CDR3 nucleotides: TGTGCCATCAGCGGGGGTGGCGGGCTCAATGAAAAACTGTTTTTT. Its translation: CAISGGGGLNEKLFF.

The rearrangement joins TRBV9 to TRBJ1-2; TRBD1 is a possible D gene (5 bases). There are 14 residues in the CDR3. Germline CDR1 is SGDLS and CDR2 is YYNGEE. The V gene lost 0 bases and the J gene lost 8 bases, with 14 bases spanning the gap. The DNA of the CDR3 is TGTGCCAGCAGCGTAGATCCGGGGGGAAGAGGCTACACCTTC. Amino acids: CASSVDPGGRGYTF.

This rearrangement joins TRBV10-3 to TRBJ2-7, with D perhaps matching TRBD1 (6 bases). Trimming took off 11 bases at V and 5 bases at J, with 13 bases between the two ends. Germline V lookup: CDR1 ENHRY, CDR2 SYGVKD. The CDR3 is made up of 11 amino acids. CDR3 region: CAVQGSHEQYF. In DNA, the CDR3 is TGTGCCGTACAGGGTTCCCACGAGCAGTACTTC.

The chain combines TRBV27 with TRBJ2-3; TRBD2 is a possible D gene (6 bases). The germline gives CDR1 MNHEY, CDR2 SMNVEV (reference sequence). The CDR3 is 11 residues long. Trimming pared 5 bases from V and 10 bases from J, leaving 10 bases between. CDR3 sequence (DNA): TGTGCCAGCAGTACCCGGGACTCGCAGTATTTT. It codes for CASSTRDSQYF.